Listed below are T cell receptor beta chains from one sample, sequenced in a study of blood T cell repertoires in COVID-19. Clones were sequenced by immunoSEQ multiplex PCR, and TCRdb holds only the in-frame ones, with some missing. Of approximately 280,000 clones listed, roughly 89% were seen once; the top ten hold about 5.5%. The sequencing input was PBMCs or T cells enriched from blood (not recorded which). These receptors all stem from a middle-aged woman who had recovered from COVID-19. The CDR3 runs from the conserved cysteine through the conserved F or W. The order of the fields is clone size, V gene, CDR3 length, J gene, D gene, CDR3 DNA, CDR3 protein. The D gene is left open where the match is weak. For some rows the clone size is stated as once, few or many, or as a class when expanded; others skip it.

size: once; V: TRBV9; length: 16; J: TRBJ2-3; D: TRBD2; DNA: TGTGCCAGCAGCGCCACTAGCGGCGGGGGCACAGATACGCAGTATTTT; CDR3: CASSATSGGGTDTQYF
size: .; V: TRBV6-5; length: 14; J: TRBJ1-1; D: .; DNA: TGTGCCAGCAGTTACACCCTGGGGAGGGGCTCAGCTTTCTTT; CDR3: CASSYTLGRGSAFF
size: .; V: TRBV24-1; length: 15; J: TRBJ2-2; D: .; DNA: TGTGCCACCAGTGATTTCGCGGGGAACACCGGGGAGCTGTTTTTT; CDR3: CATSDFAGNTGELFF
size: once; V: TRBV2; length: 13; J: TRBJ1-1; D: .; DNA: TGTGCCAGCAGCGGGGACACTAACACTGAAGCTTTCTTT; CDR3: CASSGDTNTEAFF
size: .; V: TRBV28; length: 14; J: TRBJ1-4; D: TRBD1; DNA: TGTGCCAGCAGAGTTACAGGGGTTAATGAAAAACTGTTTTTT; CDR3: CASRVTGVNEKLFF
size: .; V: TRBV20-1; length: 11; J: TRBJ1-2; D: TRBD1; DNA: TGCAGTGCTAGTCGACAGGGCGGCTACACCTTC; CDR3: CSASRQGGYTF
size: .; V: TRBV24-1; length: 16; J: TRBJ2-5; D: TRBD2; DNA: TGTGCCACCAGTGATCCCGGACTAGCGGGCCAAGAGACCCAGTACTTC; CDR3: CATSDPGLAGQETQYF
size: .; V: TRBV27; length: 18; J: TRBJ2-3; D: TRBD2; DNA: TGTGCCAGCACTGTAGCGGGAACCCCCATACAAAGCACAGATACGCAGTATTTT; CDR3: CASTVAGTPIQSTDTQYF
size: .; V: TRBV29-1; length: 12; J: TRBJ2-1; D: .; DNA: TGCAGCGTTACCCGGGGGGCCTATGAGCAGTTCTTC; CDR3: CSVTRGAYEQFF
size: .; V: TRBV5-1; length: 14; J: TRBJ1-6; D: TRBD1; DNA: TGCGCCAGCAGCCCGGACAGGGCCGTTTCACCCCTCCACTTT; CDR3: CASSPDRAVSPLHF
size: .; V: TRBV5-1; length: 15; J: TRBJ2-3; D: TRBD1; DNA: TGCGCCAGCAGCTTGGAAGGGGGCTTTATGGATACGCAGTATTTT; CDR3: CASSLEGGFMDTQYF
size: .; V: TRBV28; length: 18; J: TRBJ1-4; D: TRBD1; DNA: TGTGCCAGCAGTTCTCCCTTGGGCCACAGGGGGTGGAATGAAAAACTGTTTTTT; CDR3: CASSSPLGHRGWNEKLFF
size: .; V: TRBV27; length: 15; J: TRBJ2-7; D: .; DNA: TGTGCCAGCAGTGCCACAGGTCCAAGCTCCTACGAGCAGTACTTC; CDR3: CASSATGPSSYEQYF
size: .; V: TRBV2; length: 13; J: TRBJ2-5; D: TRBD2; DNA: TGTGCCAGCAGTGCGGGGGGACAAGAGACCCAGTACTTC; CDR3: CASSAGGQETQYF
size: few; V: TRBV19; length: 17; J: TRBJ1-1; D: TRBD1; DNA: TGTGCCAGTAGGAGAAGGACAGGGGGATACTTTGGAACTGAAGCTTTCTTT; CDR3: CASRRRTGGYFGTEAFF
size: .; V: TRBV7-9; length: 16; J: TRBJ1-4; D: .; DNA: TGTGCCAGCAGCCAAGAGTGGGGGGGATATAATGAAAAACTGTTTTTT; CDR3: CASSQEWGGYNEKLFF
size: .; V: TRBV27; length: 14; J: TRBJ1-4; D: TRBD1; DNA: TGTGCCAGCAGACGACAGGGGGCGGGTGAAAAACTGTTTTTT; CDR3: CASRRQGAGEKLFF